This T cell receptor beta chain was observed in a study of OX40 agonist ivuxolimab in advanced cancers. Germline values: CDR1 SGHRS, CDR2 YFSETQ. V lost 4 bases to trimming and J lost 6 bases, with 15 bases between them. CDR3 length: 14 residues. Clones were sequenced by immunoSEQ multiplex PCR, and TCRdb holds only the in-frame ones, with some missing. The sample lists some 25,000 clones; roughly 79% were seen once. Points from the study as a whole: Expanded clones tended on average to be more numerous among CD8+ T cells than CD4+.

As regards this clone: What it recognizes is unknown.

V and J are TRBV5-1 and TRBJ2-3; tentative D call: TRBD1 (6 bases). Material: CD4+ or CD8+ T cells sorted from blood, obtained in a trial of the OX40 agonist ivuxolimab. The TCR was taken from an adult with an advanced solid tumor such as melanoma, head and neck, liver or kidney cancer. CDR3 loop: CASSLLGGWDTQYF. CDR3 in DNA: TGCGCCAGCAGCCTTCTAGGGGGATGGGATACGCAGTATTTT.